This is a list of T cell receptor beta chains from one sample in a study of T cell responses to AZD1222 COVID-19 vaccine. The protocol was immunoSEQ multiplex PCR, while the TCRdb copy is restricted to in-frame clones and leaves out a portion. The sample holds 110,000 to 150,000 clones; 88% are singletons and the top ten take around 3%. The sequences come from peripheral blood, collected on day 0 of AZD1222 vaccination. These receptors came from an adult in good health. Both conserved end residues are part of each CDR3. The D gene is left open where the match is weak. Size values are once, few and many counts, or a class for expanded clones, and some rows have none.

CDR3aa: CASSPPGFHSGAVTQYF; CDR3nt: TGTGCCAGCTCACCACCTGGTTTTCATTCGGGGGCAGTTACGCAGTATTTT; j_gene: TRBJ2-3; abundance: -; v_gene: TRBV18; d_gene: -
CDR3aa: CASKDGTGVFGNTIYF; CDR3nt: TGTGCCAGCAAAGATGGGACAGGGGTATTCGGTAACACCATATATTTT; j_gene: TRBJ1-3; abundance: -; v_gene: TRBV6-6; d_gene: TRBD1
CDR3aa: CSVTLYEKLFF; CDR3nt: TGCAGCGTCACCCTCTATGAAAAACTGTTTTTT; j_gene: TRBJ1-4; abundance: -; v_gene: TRBV29-1; d_gene: -
CDR3aa: CASSIEVVGQPQHF; CDR3nt: TGTGCCAGTAGTATAGAAGTAGTTGGACAGCCCCAGCATTTT; j_gene: TRBJ1-5; abundance: -; v_gene: TRBV19; d_gene: -
CDR3aa: CASNGEGVGNTIYF; CDR3nt: TGTGCCAGCAACGGTGAAGGGGTTGGAAACACCATATATTTT; j_gene: TRBJ1-3; abundance: -; v_gene: TRBV28; d_gene: -
CDR3aa: CASSLGSSSYEQYF; CDR3nt: TGTGCCAGCAGTTTGGGGTCGAGCTCCTACGAGCAGTACTTC; j_gene: TRBJ2-7; abundance: -; v_gene: TRBV28; d_gene: -
CDR3aa: CASSFTSGLTDTQYF; CDR3nt: TGTGCCAGCAGCTTTACTAGCGGCCTCACAGATACGCAGTATTTT; j_gene: TRBJ2-3; abundance: -; v_gene: TRBV6-2/TRBV6-3; d_gene: TRBD2
CDR3aa: CASSQEYGVDYEQYF; CDR3nt: TGTGCCAGCAGTCAGGAGTATGGGGTGGACTACGAGCAGTACTTC; j_gene: TRBJ2-7; abundance: once; v_gene: TRBV6-4; d_gene: -
CDR3aa: CASSAGTATEAFF; CDR3nt: TGTGCCAGCAGTGCCGGGACAGCCACTGAAGCTTTCTTT; j_gene: TRBJ1-1; abundance: -; v_gene: TRBV25-1; d_gene: TRBD1
CDR3aa: CATSDPTRTGPQETQYF; CDR3nt: TGTGCCACCAGTGACCCAACCAGGACAGGCCCGCAAGAGACCCAGTACTTC; j_gene: TRBJ2-5; abundance: -; v_gene: TRBV24-1; d_gene: TRBD1
CDR3aa: CASSLQGDQPQHF; CDR3nt: TGTGCCAGCAGCTTACAGGGCGATCAGCCCCAGCATTTT; j_gene: TRBJ1-5; abundance: -; v_gene: TRBV7-2; d_gene: -
CDR3aa: CASSQAENLDSSGELFF; CDR3nt: TGCGCCAGCAGCCAAGCAGAGAACCTTGACTCGTCCGGGGAGCTGTTTTTT; j_gene: TRBJ2-2; abundance: -; v_gene: TRBV4-3; d_gene: -
CDR3aa: CASSLKIPSGMNTGELFF; CDR3nt: TGTGCCAGCTCACTCAAAATTCCTAGCGGGATGAACACCGGGGAGCTGTTTTTT; j_gene: TRBJ2-2; abundance: -; v_gene: TRBV18; d_gene: TRBD2
CDR3aa: CASSLDGGGSNIQYF; CDR3nt: TGTGCCAGCAGCTTAGATGGGGGGGGCAGTAACATTCAGTACTTC; j_gene: TRBJ2-4; abundance: -; v_gene: TRBV7-2; d_gene: -
CDR3aa: CAWSPGQGFTGELFF; CDR3nt: TGTGCCTGGAGTCCGGGACAGGGCTTCACCGGGGAGCTGTTTTTT; j_gene: TRBJ2-2; abundance: -; v_gene: TRBV30; d_gene: TRBD1
CDR3aa: CASNLDRSSGNTIYF; CDR3nt: TGTGCCAGTAACCTGGACAGAAGCTCTGGAAACACCATATATTTT; j_gene: TRBJ1-3; abundance: -; v_gene: TRBV19; d_gene: -
CDR3aa: CASSEVGAANEKLFF; CDR3nt: TGTGCCAGCAGTGAAGTGGGAGCGGCGAATGAAAAACTGTTTTTT; j_gene: TRBJ1-4; abundance: -; v_gene: TRBV2; d_gene: -
CDR3aa: CASPGSGNTIYF; CDR3nt: TGTGCCAGCCCCGGGAGTGGAAACACCATATATTTT; j_gene: TRBJ1-3; abundance: -; v_gene: TRBV27; d_gene: -
CDR3aa: CASSSGTVQETQYF; CDR3nt: TGTGCCAGCAGCTCCGGGACAGTTCAAGAGACCCAGTACTTC; j_gene: TRBJ2-5; abundance: -; v_gene: TRBV9; d_gene: TRBD1
CDR3aa: CAISEAGKGGQPQHF; CDR3nt: TGTGCCATCAGTGAGGCGGGGAAAGGGGGTCAGCCCCAGCATTTT; j_gene: TRBJ1-5; abundance: once; v_gene: TRBV10-3; d_gene: -
CDR3aa: CASSPGPAGNQPQHF; CDR3nt: TGTGCCAGCAGCCCGGGTCCGGCGGGCAATCAGCCCCAGCATTTT; j_gene: TRBJ1-5; abundance: -; v_gene: TRBV9; d_gene: -
CDR3aa: CASSLEGPGGTGNTIYF; CDR3nt: TGTGCCAGCAGCTTAGAAGGGCCAGGAGGAACCGGAAACACCATATATTTT; j_gene: TRBJ1-3; abundance: -; v_gene: TRBV11-2; d_gene: -
CDR3aa: CASSLAEIYEQYF; CDR3nt: TGCGCCAGCAGCCTAGCGGAGATCTACGAGCAGTACTTC; j_gene: TRBJ2-7; abundance: -; v_gene: TRBV4-1; d_gene: -
CDR3aa: CASSVGDPGAKNIQYF; CDR3nt: TGTGCCAGCAGCGTAGGGGATCCAGGAGCCAAAAACATTCAGTACTTC; j_gene: TRBJ2-4; abundance: -; v_gene: TRBV9; d_gene: -
CDR3aa: CASSLGPKGVDEQFF; CDR3nt: TGCGCCAGCAGCTTGGGCCCTAAAGGGGTCGATGAGCAGTTCTTC; j_gene: TRBJ2-1; abundance: -; v_gene: TRBV5-1; d_gene: -
CDR3aa: CASSALAGGDTGELFF; CDR3nt: TGTGCCAGCAGTGCGCTAGCGGGAGGCGACACCGGGGAGCTGTTTTTT; j_gene: TRBJ2-2; abundance: many; v_gene: TRBV6-4; d_gene: TRBD2
CDR3aa: CASSSRTGASYGYTF; CDR3nt: TGTGCCAGCAGCTCCAGGACAGGGGCCAGCTATGGCTACACCTTC; j_gene: TRBJ1-2; abundance: -; v_gene: TRBV7-2; d_gene: TRBD1
CDR3aa: CASSELRAADTQYF; CDR3nt: TGTGCCAGCAGTGAATTAAGGGCCGCAGATACGCAGTATTTT; j_gene: TRBJ2-3; abundance: -; v_gene: TRBV25-1; d_gene: -
CDR3aa: CASSYASVSSYNEQFF; CDR3nt: TGTGCCAGCAGCTACGCTAGCGTCAGCTCCTACAATGAGCAGTTCTTC; j_gene: TRBJ2-1; abundance: -; v_gene: TRBV7-2; d_gene: -
CDR3aa: CASSPRPRTGLQPQHF; CDR3nt: TGTGCCAGCAGCCCTAGGCCCCGGACAGGGCTTCAGCCCCAGCATTTT; j_gene: TRBJ1-5; abundance: -; v_gene: TRBV6-2/TRBV6-3; d_gene: TRBD1
CDR3aa: CASSLGVRTYGYTF; CDR3nt: TGTGCCAGCAGCTTAGGAGTACGGACCTATGGCTACACCTTC; j_gene: TRBJ1-2; abundance: -; v_gene: TRBV11-2; d_gene: -
CDR3aa: CASSMVAGGGEQYF; CDR3nt: TGTGCCAGTAGTATGGTAGCGGGAGGAGGCGAGCAGTACTTC; j_gene: TRBJ2-7; abundance: -; v_gene: TRBV19; d_gene: TRBD2
CDR3aa: CASSSARMGEQYF; CDR3nt: TGTGCCAGCAGCTCCGCGAGAATGGGGGAGCAGTACTTC; j_gene: TRBJ2-7; abundance: -; v_gene: TRBV7-9; d_gene: -
CDR3aa: CASSQQGRETQYF; CDR3nt: TGTGCCAGCAGCCAACAGGGACGGGAGACCCAGTACTTC; j_gene: TRBJ2-5; abundance: -; v_gene: TRBV14; d_gene: -
CDR3aa: CASSANNSPLHF; CDR3nt: TGTGCCAGCAGTGCCAATAATTCACCCCTCCACTTT; j_gene: TRBJ1-6; abundance: once; v_gene: TRBV2; d_gene: -
CDR3aa: CASSSGTSGPNEQFF; CDR3nt: TGTGCCAGCAGCTCCGGGACTAGCGGCCCCAATGAGCAGTTCTTC; j_gene: TRBJ2-1; abundance: -; v_gene: TRBV5-5; d_gene: TRBD2
CDR3aa: CASSLIMEGETQYF; CDR3nt: TGTGCCAGCAGTTTAATTATGGAGGGAGAGACCCAGTACTTC; j_gene: TRBJ2-5; abundance: -; v_gene: TRBV28; d_gene: -
CDR3aa: CASSVLADSYEQYF; CDR3nt: TGTGCCAGCAGTGTATTGGCAGACTCCTACGAGCAGTACTTC; j_gene: TRBJ2-7; abundance: -; v_gene: TRBV2; d_gene: -
CDR3aa: CAWSFRTSYGYTF; CDR3nt: TGTGCCTGGAGTTTCCGGACGTCCTATGGCTACACCTTC; j_gene: TRBJ1-2; abundance: -; v_gene: TRBV30; d_gene: -
CDR3aa: CAWSLQPGAEAFF; CDR3nt: TGTGCCTGGAGTCTCCAGCCCGGGGCCGAAGCTTTCTTT; j_gene: TRBJ1-1; abundance: -; v_gene: TRBV30; d_gene: -
CDR3aa: CASSLGRNNEQFF; CDR3nt: TGTGCCAGCAGCTTAGGACGGAACAATGAGCAGTTCTTC; j_gene: TRBJ2-1; abundance: once; v_gene: TRBV11-3; d_gene: -
CDR3aa: CASSFASGTQYEQFF; CDR3nt: TGTGCCAGCAGCTTCGCTAGCGGGACGCAGTATGAGCAGTTCTTC; j_gene: TRBJ2-1; abundance: -; v_gene: TRBV7-7; d_gene: TRBD2
CDR3aa: CASTPTDRGGYTF; CDR3nt: TGTGCCAGCACCCCGACCGACAGGGGAGGCTACACCTTC; j_gene: TRBJ1-2; abundance: -; v_gene: TRBV28; d_gene: TRBD1
CDR3aa: CASSQLSGISYNEQFF; CDR3nt: TGTGCCAGCAGCCAATTGAGCGGGATTTCCTACAATGAGCAGTTCTTC; j_gene: TRBJ2-1; abundance: -; v_gene: TRBV3-1/TRBV3-2; d_gene: TRBD2
CDR3aa: CASSESRDQPQHF; CDR3nt: TGTGCCAGCAGTGAATCTAGGGATCAGCCCCAGCATTTT; j_gene: TRBJ1-5; abundance: -; v_gene: TRBV2; d_gene: -
CDR3aa: CATSRGFDEKLFF; CDR3nt: TGTGCCACCAGCAGGGGATTTGATGAAAAACTGTTTTTT; j_gene: TRBJ1-4; abundance: few; v_gene: TRBV15; d_gene: -
CDR3aa: CATSDWQSEQFF; CDR3nt: TGTGCCACCAGTGATTGGCAAAGTGAGCAGTTCTTC; j_gene: TRBJ2-1; abundance: -; v_gene: TRBV24-1; d_gene: -